These 2 T cell receptor beta chains originate from one sample sequenced in a study of technical replicates of blood from a few donors. Data came from immunoSEQ multiplex PCR; TCRdb stores just in-frame clones and leaves some out. Of 100,000 or so clones listed, just over 95% are singletons. The sequenced sample was T cells isolated from PBMCs. Receptors originate from a human donor in good health.

The DNA of the CDR3 is TGTGCCAGTAGTATCTGGGGGCCGGGCACTGAAGCTTTCTTT. Amino acid sequence: CASSIWGPGTEAFF. The chain links TRBV19 to TRBJ1-1; D possibly corresponds to TRBD1 (6 bases). This CDR3 has 14 residues. Germline loops: CDR1 LNHDA, CDR2 SQIVND (reference sequence). The ends were cut back, 3 bases at V and 4 bases at J, with 12 bases in the middle.

The rearrangement joins TRBV10-3 to TRBJ2-3; 9 bases are a match to TRBD2. The V and J ends lost 4 bases and 2 bases, in that order; junction bases with no gene match: 4. CDR1 is ENHRY and CDR2 is SYGVKD in the germline V gene. The CDR3 is 15 residues long. CDR3 loop: CAISGGLANTDTQYF. CDR3 nucleotides: TGTGCCATCAGTGGGGGACTAGCAAACACAGATACGCAGTATTTT.